The clone carrying this T cell receptor (beta chain) was counted once. Its antigen is undetermined. Once RNA had been extracted, it was reverse transcribed into cDNA to act as the sequencing template. Measured with immunoSEQ multiplex PCR; TCRdb has only the in-frame clones, and not every one. The data contain around 13,000 clones, roughly 65% of them singletons. Documented treatment: oral pan-JAK inhibitor, 5-10 mg twice daily. The investigators collected lesional scalp punch biopsies and peripheral blood from alopecia areata patients. The record originates from a study of CD8+ T cells in alopecia areata. Overall study results and limits: Persistence during tofacitinib was seen for many expanded lesional clones in scalp and blood. On tofacitinib, scalp clonality and expanded CD8+ clones among top 100 fell significantly.

This sample comprised skin, obtained at week 4, from a patient treated with tofacitinib. The receptor was derived from a human donor with alopecia areata.

CDR3 in amino acids: CASSLGGNIANEKLFF. The CDR3 bases are TGTGCCAGCAGCCTCGGTGGGAACATAGCTAATGAAAAACTGTTTTTT. The V gene is TRBV14, the J gene TRBJ1-4; D unclear. This CDR3 has 16 amino acids. Germline V gene lookup returns CDR1 SGHDN and CDR2 FVKESK. V was pared by 4 bases and J by 3 bases, with 15 bases between.